The T cell receptor (beta chain) described here comes from a study of Graves' ophthalmopathy and Graves' hyperthyroidism. Beta-chain TCR CDR3 regions were amplified from RNA transcripts. First-round RT-PCR with HTBI primers preceded a second-round multiplex PCR. TCRdb re-called the multiplex PCR reads through MiXCR, storing one row per CDR3 protein. The table includes some 400,000 distinct CDR3 sequences, roughly 18% detected once. CDR3 length: 14 amino acids. CDR1 GTSNPN and CDR2 SVGIG come from the germline V gene (reference sequence). With regard to this clonotype: The germline gene is not matched at one end of the junction; a read error may be the cause.

Sequencing used peripheral blood. This clonotype originated in a woman aged 18-35 years with Graves' ophthalmopathy. The rearrangement uses TRBV30 and TRBJ1-1, with D possibly being TRBD1 (5 bases). The CDR3 coding sequence is TGTGCCCGGAGGCAGGAGACAAGGGGAACTGAAGCTTTCTTT. Translation: CARRQETRGTEAFF.